These T cell receptor beta chains were read from a single sample in a study of shared clonotypes between healthy human individuals. Here immunoSEQ multiplex PCR was the method, and the copy in TCRdb shows in-frame clones only, minus some. Altogether about 590,000 clones are present, less than 97% being singletons, with the ten largest covering less than 0.13%. Specimen: naive CD8+ T cells sorted from blood. These receptors originate from a woman in her twenties or thirties in good health. Both conserved end residues are part of each CDR3. A D gene is named only where the DNA matches it firmly. Size is stated for part of the rows, as once, few or many counts, or as a class when the clone is expanded.

J gene: TRBJ2-1; clone size: .; D gene: TRBD1; V gene: TRBV15; CDR3 DNA: TGTGCCACCAGCAGTGAGGGACAGGTGATTTGGTACAATGAGCAGTTCTTC; CDR3 protein: CATSSEGQVIWYNEQFF
J gene: TRBJ2-7; clone size: .; D gene: .; V gene: TRBV6-6; CDR3 DNA: TGTGCCAGCACCCAGGGTGCTGCCGAGCAGTACTTC; CDR3 protein: CASTQGAAEQYF
J gene: TRBJ1-2; clone size: .; D gene: .; V gene: TRBV5-6; CDR3 DNA: TGTGCCAGCAGCTTGGAGCCGAGTTATGGCTACACCTTC; CDR3 protein: CASSLEPSYGYTF
J gene: TRBJ1-3; clone size: .; D gene: .; V gene: TRBV2; CDR3 DNA: TGTGCCAGCAGTGAAGACGGATCTGGAAACACCATATATTTT; CDR3 protein: CASSEDGSGNTIYF
J gene: TRBJ1-1; clone size: .; D gene: .; V gene: TRBV6-1; CDR3 DNA: TGTGCCAGCAGTTCCCCCTGGGGTTTGGAAGCTTTCTTT; CDR3 protein: CASSSPWGLEAFF
J gene: TRBJ1-3; clone size: .; D gene: TRBD1; V gene: TRBV27; CDR3 DNA: TGTGCCAGCAGCCCGAGGACAGGGAGTATTTCTGGAAACACCATATATTTT; CDR3 protein: CASSPRTGSISGNTIYF
J gene: TRBJ2-1; clone size: .; D gene: TRBD2; V gene: TRBV2; CDR3 DNA: TGTGCCAGCAGTCCAACGACTAGCGGGAGGGCCAATGAGCAGTTCTTC; CDR3 protein: CASSPTTSGRANEQFF
J gene: TRBJ1-5; clone size: .; D gene: .; V gene: TRBV4-1; CDR3 DNA: TGCGCCAGCAGCCAAGATTGGGATAGCAATCAGCCCCAGCATTTT; CDR3 protein: CASSQDWDSNQPQHF
J gene: TRBJ2-7; clone size: .; D gene: TRBD1; V gene: TRBV5-8; CDR3 DNA: TGTGCCAGCAGCCCAGGGACAGGGTTAGGGTACGAGCAGTACTTC; CDR3 protein: CASSPGTGLGYEQYF
J gene: TRBJ1-2; clone size: .; D gene: .; V gene: TRBV11-2; CDR3 DNA: TGTGCCAGCAGCTTAGAGGCGGGGACACTCCGGGCGAACTATGGCTACACCTTC; CDR3 protein: CASSLEAGTLRANYGYTF
J gene: TRBJ1-1; clone size: .; D gene: .; V gene: TRBV23-1; CDR3 DNA: TGCGCCAGCATCCAAGTGGCTTTCTTT; CDR3 protein: CASIQVAFF
J gene: TRBJ2-7; clone size: .; D gene: .; V gene: TRBV7-6; CDR3 DNA: TGTGCCAGCAGCTTAGAAGTCGGGAACGTTGACGCCTACGAGCAGTACTTC; CDR3 protein: CASSLEVGNVDAYEQYF
J gene: TRBJ2-5; clone size: .; D gene: TRBD1; V gene: TRBV6-5; CDR3 DNA: TGTGCCAGCAGTCTCCCGGGACAGGAAGAGACCCAGTACTTC; CDR3 protein: CASSLPGQEETQYF
J gene: TRBJ2-6; clone size: .; D gene: .; V gene: TRBV7-6; CDR3 DNA: TGTGCCAGCAGCCCCTACGGGCTACATTCTGGGGCCAACGTCCTGACTTTC; CDR3 protein: CASSPYGLHSGANVLTF
J gene: TRBJ2-1; clone size: .; D gene: .; V gene: TRBV10-2; CDR3 DNA: TGCGCCAGCAGTGAGGGCTCTGAGCAGTTCTTC; CDR3 protein: CASSEGSEQFF
J gene: TRBJ2-1; clone size: .; D gene: TRBD2; V gene: TRBV19; CDR3 DNA: TGTGCCAGTAGTAATTATAGCGGGAGTGCTGAGCAGTTCTTC; CDR3 protein: CASSNYSGSAEQFF
J gene: TRBJ2-5; clone size: .; D gene: .; V gene: TRBV7-9; CDR3 DNA: TGTGCCAGCAGCTTTGCGCCGGGACATTCCCAAGAGACCCAGTACTTC; CDR3 protein: CASSFAPGHSQETQYF
J gene: TRBJ2-7; clone size: .; D gene: .; V gene: TRBV11-2; CDR3 DNA: TGTGCCAGCAGCTTAGATGACTGGAGCTCCTACGAGCAGTACTTC; CDR3 protein: CASSLDDWSSYEQYF
J gene: TRBJ2-3; clone size: .; D gene: .; V gene: TRBV13; CDR3 DNA: TGTGCCAGCAGCTTAAGTCTCGCCAGAGGTACGCAGTATTTT; CDR3 protein: CASSLSLARGTQYF
J gene: TRBJ2-7; clone size: once; D gene: TRBD1; V gene: TRBV5-5; CDR3 DNA: TGTGCCAGCAGCCAACAGGGGATCGCCTACGAGCAGTACTTC; CDR3 protein: CASSQQGIAYEQYF
J gene: TRBJ2-7; clone size: .; D gene: .; V gene: TRBV19; CDR3 DNA: TGTGCCAGTAGTTATTCCCCCTCTCCCAGGGATGAGCAGTACTTC; CDR3 protein: CASSYSPSPRDEQYF
J gene: TRBJ2-3; clone size: .; D gene: .; V gene: TRBV13; CDR3 DNA: TGTGCCAGCAGCTTATCCCAGGGGGATACGCAGTATTTT; CDR3 protein: CASSLSQGDTQYF
J gene: TRBJ2-5; clone size: .; D gene: .; V gene: TRBV11-2; CDR3 DNA: TGTGCCAGCAGCTTAGTATCCGAACTACAAGAGACCCAGTACTTC; CDR3 protein: CASSLVSELQETQYF
J gene: TRBJ2-7; clone size: .; D gene: .; V gene: TRBV28; CDR3 DNA: TGTGCCAGCACCCTAACCGGGGGTCCGTACGAGCAGTACTTC; CDR3 protein: CASTLTGGPYEQYF
J gene: TRBJ2-1; clone size: .; D gene: TRBD2; V gene: TRBV4-1; CDR3 DNA: TGCGCCAGCAGCCCGCTAGCGGGAGGGTACAATGAGCAGTTCTTC; CDR3 protein: CASSPLAGGYNEQFF
J gene: TRBJ2-2; clone size: .; D gene: .; V gene: TRBV27; CDR3 DNA: TGTGCCAGCACGGACATCGCGAACACCGGGGAGCTGTTTTTT; CDR3 protein: CASTDIANTGELFF
J gene: TRBJ2-7; clone size: .; D gene: TRBD2; V gene: TRBV28; CDR3 DNA: TGTGCCAGCAGTCCGTTGGGGGGGTTATCCTACGAGCAGTACTTC; CDR3 protein: CASSPLGGLSYEQYF
J gene: TRBJ2-7; clone size: .; D gene: TRBD2; V gene: TRBV7-6; CDR3 DNA: TGTGCCAGCAGCTGGGGGGACTATTCCTACGAGCAGTACTTC; CDR3 protein: CASSWGDYSYEQYF
J gene: TRBJ2-2; clone size: .; D gene: .; V gene: TRBV7-9; CDR3 DNA: TGTGCCAGCAGCCCAGGGGGGGCCGGGGAGCTGTTTTTT; CDR3 protein: CASSPGGAGELFF
J gene: TRBJ2-7; clone size: .; D gene: .; V gene: TRBV27; CDR3 DNA: TGTGCCAGCAGCACCCATGGTCGTTTTTCGGAGCAGTACTTC; CDR3 protein: CASSTHGRFSEQYF
J gene: TRBJ2-7; clone size: .; D gene: TRBD2; V gene: TRBV14; CDR3 DNA: TGTGCCAGCAGCCATTGGGCGGGAGGGGAGTACGAGCAGTACTTC; CDR3 protein: CASSHWAGGEYEQYF
J gene: TRBJ2-5; clone size: .; D gene: .; V gene: TRBV27; CDR3 DNA: TGTGCCAGCAGTTTACGGATCGGCCAAGGGTTAGAGACCCAGTACTTC; CDR3 protein: CASSLRIGQGLETQYF
J gene: TRBJ2-7; clone size: few; D gene: .; V gene: TRBV6-5; CDR3 DNA: TGTGCCAGCAGTTATGGCGGGATAACCGAGCAGTACTTC; CDR3 protein: CASSYGGITEQYF
J gene: TRBJ2-3; clone size: .; D gene: .; V gene: TRBV9; CDR3 DNA: TGTGCCAGCAGCGACGACGGGCTACGCACAGATACGCAGTATTTT; CDR3 protein: CASSDDGLRTDTQYF
J gene: TRBJ1-1; clone size: once; D gene: TRBD1; V gene: TRBV7-9; CDR3 DNA: TGTGCCAGCAGGTGGACAGGGGGTTCGAACACTGAAGCTTTCTTT; CDR3 protein: CASRWTGGSNTEAFF
J gene: TRBJ2-1; clone size: .; D gene: .; V gene: TRBV6-6; CDR3 DNA: TGTGCCAGCTCAGGGAGCTCCTACAATGAGCAGTTCTTC; CDR3 protein: CASSGSSYNEQFF
J gene: TRBJ1-2; clone size: .; D gene: TRBD1; V gene: TRBV5-4; CDR3 DNA: TGTGCCAGCAGCGGACAGGCAAATGTCTATGGCTACACCTTC; CDR3 protein: CASSGQANVYGYTF
J gene: TRBJ2-7; clone size: .; D gene: .; V gene: TRBV9; CDR3 DNA: TGTGCCAGCAGCTCCTCCGCCGGGGTTAGCTACGAGCAGTACTTC; CDR3 protein: CASSSSAGVSYEQYF
J gene: TRBJ1-1; clone size: few; D gene: .; V gene: TRBV11-2; CDR3 DNA: TGTGCCAGCAGCGATAAGGGAAGGGGGACTGAAGCTTTCTTT; CDR3 protein: CASSDKGRGTEAFF
J gene: TRBJ1-5; clone size: .; D gene: .; V gene: TRBV27; CDR3 DNA: TGTGCCAGCAGTTTATCCCTGGGGGTTCAGCCCCAGCATTTT; CDR3 protein: CASSLSLGVQPQHF
J gene: TRBJ2-6; clone size: .; D gene: .; V gene: TRBV19; CDR3 DNA: TGTGCCAGTAGTCATGTCTCTGGGGCCAACGTCCTGACTTTC; CDR3 protein: CASSHVSGANVLTF
J gene: TRBJ2-7; clone size: .; D gene: TRBD2; V gene: TRBV27; CDR3 DNA: TGTGCCAGCAGTTTAGGGCCCTCCCAGCGGGGCTACGAGCAGTACTTC; CDR3 protein: CASSLGPSQRGYEQYF
J gene: TRBJ1-2; clone size: .; D gene: .; V gene: TRBV5-8; CDR3 DNA: TGTGCCAGCAGCTCATCACAGGGAGTGAGGGCCTATGGCTACACCTTC; CDR3 protein: CASSSSQGVRAYGYTF
J gene: TRBJ2-1; clone size: .; D gene: .; V gene: TRBV27; CDR3 DNA: TGTGCCAGCAGTTCAGGACGTTACTCCTACAATGAGCAGTTCTTC; CDR3 protein: CASSSGRYSYNEQFF
J gene: TRBJ2-7; clone size: .; D gene: .; V gene: TRBV15; CDR3 DNA: TGTGCCACCAGCAGCGGCAGGGACCTTGGGTACGAGCAGTACTTC; CDR3 protein: CATSSGRDLGYEQYF
J gene: TRBJ2-1; clone size: .; D gene: .; V gene: TRBV4-1; CDR3 DNA: TGCGCCAGCAGCCAAGATGGGGACAATGAGCAGTTCTTC; CDR3 protein: CASSQDGDNEQFF
J gene: TRBJ2-2; clone size: .; D gene: .; V gene: TRBV28; CDR3 DNA: TGTGCCAGCAGTCAGGTCTTCAACACCGGGGAGCTGTTTTTT; CDR3 protein: CASSQVFNTGELFF
J gene: TRBJ2-2; clone size: .; D gene: .; V gene: TRBV4-1; CDR3 DNA: TGCGCCAGCAGCCAAGATGTGGGGGCCAACGGGGAGCTGTTTTTT; CDR3 protein: CASSQDVGANGELFF
J gene: TRBJ1-1; clone size: .; D gene: TRBD1; V gene: TRBV27; CDR3 DNA: TGTGCCAGCAGTGACAGGGATTACACTGAAGCTTTCTTT; CDR3 protein: CASSDRDYTEAFF
J gene: TRBJ2-3; clone size: .; D gene: TRBD2; V gene: TRBV5-1; CDR3 DNA: TGCGCCAGCAGCCTCGGACTAGCGGGAGTGACAGATACGCAGTATTTT; CDR3 protein: CASSLGLAGVTDTQYF
J gene: TRBJ2-1; clone size: .; D gene: TRBD2; V gene: TRBV2; CDR3 DNA: TGTGCCAGCAGGGGCTCTACGGCGGGAGTCGGCTCCTACAATGAGCAGTTCTTC; CDR3 protein: CASRGSTAGVGSYNEQFF
J gene: TRBJ2-7; clone size: once; D gene: .; V gene: TRBV28; CDR3 DNA: TGTGCCAGCAGTTTCGGACTCAGTGCATCGAACGAGCAGTACTTC; CDR3 protein: CASSFGLSASNEQYF
J gene: TRBJ2-1; clone size: once; D gene: TRBD2; V gene: TRBV7-7; CDR3 DNA: TGTGCCAGCAGCCCGCTGACTAGCGGGTACAATGAGCAGTTCTTC; CDR3 protein: CASSPLTSGYNEQFF
J gene: TRBJ2-3; clone size: .; D gene: TRBD2; V gene: TRBV10-2; CDR3 DNA: TGCGCCAGCAGTGAGTCCGGGACTAGCGTTTCATATACGCAGTATTTT; CDR3 protein: CASSESGTSVSYTQYF
J gene: TRBJ2-2; clone size: .; D gene: .; V gene: TRBV2; CDR3 DNA: TGTGCCAGCAGTGAGAGCAGGGTGTTAGGAGGGGAGCTGTTTTTT; CDR3 protein: CASSESRVLGGELFF
J gene: TRBJ2-7; clone size: few; D gene: TRBD2; V gene: TRBV19; CDR3 DNA: TGTGCCAGTAGTATGGGACTAGCGGACTACGAGCAGTACTTC; CDR3 protein: CASSMGLADYEQYF
J gene: TRBJ1-5; clone size: .; D gene: TRBD1; V gene: TRBV27; CDR3 DNA: TGTGCCAGCAGTTACAGGGGAGTGAATCAGCCCCAGCATTTT; CDR3 protein: CASSYRGVNQPQHF
J gene: TRBJ1-1; clone size: .; D gene: .; V gene: TRBV27; CDR3 DNA: TGTGCCAGCAGTCTGACGGGCCGGGGGACTGAAGCTTTCTTT; CDR3 protein: CASSLTGRGTEAFF